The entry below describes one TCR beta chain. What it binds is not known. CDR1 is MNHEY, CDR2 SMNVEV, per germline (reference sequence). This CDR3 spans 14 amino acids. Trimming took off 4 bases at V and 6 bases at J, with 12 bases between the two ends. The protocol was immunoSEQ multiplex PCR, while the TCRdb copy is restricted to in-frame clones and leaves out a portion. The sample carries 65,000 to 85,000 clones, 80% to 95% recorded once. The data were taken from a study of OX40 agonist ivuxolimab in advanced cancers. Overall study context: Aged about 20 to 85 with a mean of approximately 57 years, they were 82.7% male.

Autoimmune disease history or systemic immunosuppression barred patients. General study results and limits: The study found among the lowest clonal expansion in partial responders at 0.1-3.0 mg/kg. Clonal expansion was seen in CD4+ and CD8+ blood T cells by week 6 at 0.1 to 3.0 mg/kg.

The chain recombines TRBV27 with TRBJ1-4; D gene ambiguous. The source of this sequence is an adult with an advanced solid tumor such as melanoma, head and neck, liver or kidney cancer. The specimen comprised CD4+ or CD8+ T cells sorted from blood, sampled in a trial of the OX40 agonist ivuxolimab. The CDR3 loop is CASSSTNWDEKLFF. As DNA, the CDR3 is TGTGCCAGCAGTTCCACCAACTGGGATGAAAAACTGTTTTTT.